These T cell receptor beta chains were read from a single sample in a study of T cell repertoires in ileal Crohn's disease. Measured with immunoSEQ multiplex PCR; TCRdb has only the in-frame clones, and not every one. The sample contains about 12,000 clones, roughly 80% of which appear only once. The sequenced sample was ileal tissue. Receptors were obtained from an adult with Crohn's disease. CDR3s include the opening cysteine and the closing phenylalanine or tryptophan. D genes are given only for firm matches. Some rows mark clone size as missing; the rest say once, few, many or name a class of expanded clone.

size,V,J,D,DNA,CDR3
few,TRBV30,TRBJ2-1,TRBD1,TGTGCCTTCCACCGGGACAGTCGGGATGAGCAGTTCTTC,CAFHRDSRDEQFF
NA,TRBV7-9,TRBJ2-1,TRBD2,TGTGCCAGCAGCTTCGCTAGCGGGAGGCTTGTCTACAATGAGCAGTTCTTC,CASSFASGRLVYNEQFF
once,TRBV19,TRBJ1-1,TRBD1,TGTGCCAGTATACCGATCAGGACAGGGGGTCCGAACACTGAAGCTTTCTTT,CASIPIRTGGPNTEAFF
few,TRBV14,TRBJ2-1,TRBD2,TGTGCCAGCAGTTACGGACTAGCGGGAGTTGAAGAGCAGTTCTTC,CASSYGLAGVEEQFF
NA,TRBV2,TRBJ1-6,TRBD1,TGTGCCAGCAGTTATGACAGGGGGATAGCTGGGTCACCCCTCCACTTT,CASSYDRGIAGSPLHF
few,TRBV18,TRBJ1-1,NA,TGTGCCAGCTCACCACTTTTAGGGGCGAACACTGAAGCTTTCTTT,CASSPLLGANTEAFF
NA,TRBV2,TRBJ1-2,TRBD1,TGTGCCAGCAGGGACAGGGTAGGGTATGGCTACACCTTC,CASRDRVGYGYTF
NA,TRBV6-6,TRBJ2-3,TRBD1,TGTGCCAGCACCACGGGACAGGGGGCAGATACGCAGTATTTT,CASTTGQGADTQYF
few,TRBV7-2,TRBJ2-1,TRBD2,TGTGCCAGCAGCTCAGGGACTACCAATGAGCAGTTCTTC,CASSSGTTNEQFF
NA,TRBV5-1,TRBJ2-1,TRBD1,TGCGCCAGCAGCCTCGGACAGGGGACGGCAAATGAGCAGTTCTTC,CASSLGQGTANEQFF
NA,TRBV7-2,TRBJ2-7,TRBD1,TGTGCCAGCAGCTCGGGACAGGTACCCTACGAGCAGTACTTC,CASSSGQVPYEQYF
NA,TRBV7-9,TRBJ2-3,NA,TGTGCCAGCAGCTCGCTACGCACAGATACGCAGTATTTT,CASSSLRTDTQYF
NA,TRBV9,TRBJ1-2,NA,TGTGCCAGCAGCGTAGTTCAGGAGGCCACCTTC,CASSVVQEATF
NA,TRBV5-8,TRBJ2-4,NA,TGTGCCAGCAGCTTGGAGGGCGGGATGGTCAAAAACATTCAGTACTTC,CASSLEGGMVKNIQYF
NA,TRBV18,TRBJ1-6,NA,TGTGCCAGCTCACTTGGGGGCTCGGAGTACTCACCCCTCCACTTT,CASSLGGSEYSPLHF
NA,TRBV5-1,TRBJ2-2,NA,TGCGCCAGCAGCTTGGCAGCTCGGGGCGGGGAGCTGTTTTTT,CASSLAARGGELFF
NA,TRBV29-1,TRBJ2-7,NA,TGCAGCGTTGTTCGACCGGGGTCCTACGAGCAGTACTTC,CSVVRPGSYEQYF
NA,TRBV30,TRBJ2-7,NA,TGTGCCTGGAAGGACGGTTGGCAGGAGGTCTACGAGCAGTACTTC,CAWKDGWQEVYEQYF
NA,TRBV19,TRBJ2-6,NA,TGTGCCAGTAGTATTCGGGGTGGCTCTGGGGCCAACGTCCTGACTTTC,CASSIRGGSGANVLTF
NA,TRBV28,TRBJ2-5,TRBD2,TGTGCCAGCACCCTGACTCTAGCGGGAGGGCCGAAGGAGACCCAGTACTTC,CASTLTLAGGPKETQYF
NA,TRBV16,TRBJ1-1,NA,TGTGCCAGCAGCCAATCCTTTGAAGAGGACACTGAAGCTTTCTTT,CASSQSFEEDTEAFF
NA,TRBV19,TRBJ2-7,NA,TGTGCCAGTAGTATAGATCCAGGGTCTCTCGAGCAGTACTTC,CASSIDPGSLEQYF
once,TRBV4-3,TRBJ1-2,NA,TGCGCCAGCAGCCAAGAGCGGGGGTGGTCCTATGGCTACACCTTC,CASSQERGWSYGYTF
NA,TRBV10-3,TRBJ1-3,TRBD1,TGTGCCATCAGTGAGTTCTCAGGGGGCCGCGGAAACACCATATATTTT,CAISEFSGGRGNTIYF
NA,TRBV7-2,TRBJ2-1,TRBD2,TGTGCCAGCAGCTTGTCGGGACTAGCTGTAAATGAGCAGTTCTTC,CASSLSGLAVNEQFF
NA,TRBV30,TRBJ1-2,NA,TGTGCCTGGACGAACCTGAGGGGCTACACCTTC,CAWTNLRGYTF
NA,TRBV18,TRBJ1-5,NA,TGTGCCAGCTCCCTAGGATCTGATAGCAATCAGCCCCAGCATTTT,CASSLGSDSNQPQHF
NA,TRBV28,TRBJ1-1,NA,TGTGCCAGCAGCCTGACAGGACCCAACACTGAAGCTTTCTTT,CASSLTGPNTEAFF
NA,TRBV7-2,TRBJ1-1,NA,TGTGCCAGCAGCCCCACAATGAACACTGAAGCTTTCTTT,CASSPTMNTEAFF
NA,TRBV18,TRBJ1-2,NA,TGTGCCAGCACACTGGGGGGGGCTGGCTATGGCTACACCTTC,CASTLGGAGYGYTF
NA,TRBV10-3,TRBJ2-5,NA,TGTGCCATCAGTGAACGGGGCCAAGAGACCCAGTACTTC,CAISERGQETQYF
NA,TRBV7-6,TRBJ1-2,NA,TGTGCCAGCAGTCCAGACGTGGTGCGGATGACAGGTGGCTATGGCTACACCTTC,CASSPDVVRMTGGYGYTF